This TCR beta chain was recorded in a study of PD-1 blockade in classical Hodgkin lymphoma. Study-wide findings and caveats: By C4D1 there was a significant rise in CD4+ TCR diversity but not in CD8+ TCR diversity. Compared with healthy donors, newly diagnosed patients reportedly showed lower baseline TCR diversity. Possibly reflecting disease activity or prior therapy, repertoire differences have causes that remain undefined.

Measured with immunoSEQ multiplex PCR; TCRdb has only the in-frame clones, and not every one. The sample consists of 25,000 to 40,000 clones, 70% to 80% of them appearing once. Only a few counts were recorded for this clone. The antigen remains unidentified. Time point denoted: cycle 4 day 1 (C4D1), after more than 5 weeks of nivolumab. Following autologous stem cell transplantation, relapse occurred in every patient, and exposure to brentuximab vedotin varied. The patients, who had relapsed/refractory classical Hodgkin lymphoma, achieved best responses of complete response, partial response or progressive disease. Germline assignment: CDR1 SGHRS and CDR2 YFSETQ. Trimming cost V 5 bases and J 8 bases, with 14 bases left between them. The CDR3 loop spans 13 amino acids.

The TCR was taken from a human donor with classical Hodgkin lymphoma. Sequenced material: peripheral blood mononuclear cells (PBMCs), taken before the fourth cycle of nivolumab. The V call is TRBV5-1, the J call TRBJ1-3, with a tentative D call TRBD1 (5 bases). CDR3 bases: TGCGCCAGCAGTCCGGGGCCCGCCGACACCATATATTTT. Its protein is CASSPGPADTIYF.